A single T cell receptor beta chain is shown here with its context. It has no known antigen specificity. No base quality information exists; no much larger clone differs at one position. RNA was extracted with the RNeasy kit and about 0.5 to 1 ug was reverse transcribed using random hexamers. TCR beta CDR3 regions were amplified with the immunoSEQ multiplex PCR assay covering 54 Vbeta and 13 Jbeta segments. PCR amplification bias was corrected by using a synthetic template baseline for primer optimization and computational correction. For the original study's pipeline: Reads were annotated to V, D and J genes per IMGT and analyzed with immunoSEQ Analyzer, keeping only productive sequences. Clonality was calculated as one minus the Shannon entropy normalized by log2 of the number of productive unique sequences. For each patient and control, public and private clones were evaluated among the 100 most prevalent clones. Susac-specific clones were defined as absent from healthy and MS cohorts, around 970 published viral clones and other ImmuneACCESS disease sequences. TCRdb trimmed public reads at Q25 via fastp, called clones via MiXCR and kept in-frame beta chains. Entries are consolidated by CDR3 protein sequence, retaining the most common genes and DNA. Here the V and J calls rest on TCRdb's processing, not on the authors' analysis. The sample includes 150,000 to 200,000 distinct CDR3 sequences, with approximately 95% observed a single time. About 0.15% of the sample belongs to the ten largest clones.

The entry originates in a study of CD8 T cells in Susac syndrome (dated by TCRdb to the late 2010s). Context from the whole study: The study used repertoire sequencing to test whether antigen drove CD8+ T cell activation and differentiation in Susac syndrome. CD8+ T cell repertoire clonality was compared between some 12 healthy donors, approximately 14 Susac syndrome patients and approximately 16 multiple sclerosis patients.

Broad study findings and their caveats: The number of individuals in the TCR sequencing and HLA analysis was acknowledged as relatively small.

Peripheral blood CD8+ and CD4+ T cells from healthy donors, Susac syndrome patients and multiple sclerosis patients were profiled by high-throughput TCR beta sequencing. Treatment-naive patients with stable or active relapsing-remitting disease fulfilling revised McDonald criteria were used as multiple sclerosis controls. Bulk CD8+ and CD4+ T cells were purified by magnetic negative isolation, while CD8+ TEMRA cells were enriched using FACS. Blood was collected in EDTA tubes and processed within 24 hours, with PBMCs isolated through density gradient centrifugation. PBMCs destined for TCR sequencing were cryopreserved in liquid nitrogen and later thawed in a 37 °C water bath. The sorted or isolated CD4+, CD8+ and CD8+ TEMRA cells had a purity of 90% or higher. V was cut back by 3 bases and J by 7 bases, leaving a gap of 13 bases between them. The CDR3 holds 15 amino acids from the cysteine to the phenylalanine. CDR3 DNA only is kept here, 45 bases in frame from base 1.

Source material: CD8+ T cells from PBMCs. This clonotype was obtained from a human donor with multiple sclerosis. The sequence links TRBV12-3 or TRBV12-4 to TRBJ1-6, with a weak D call of TRBD1 (5 bases match). The CDR3 has the sequence CASSFSEGLNSPLHF. DNA sequence: TGTGCCAGCAGTTTTTCCGAGGGACTGAATTCACCCCTCCACTTT.